This is a list of T cell receptor beta chains from one sample in a study of cytomegalovirus exposure and HLA in healthy donors. Data came from immunoSEQ multiplex PCR; TCRdb stores just in-frame clones and leaves some out. The data contain about 240,000 clones, 70% to 90% of them seen just once; the ten biggest clones take up 8%. Sequencing was carried out using PBMCs. The receptors here all came from a woman aged 55-70 years in good health and CMV-seropositive. Each CDR3 is given without its conserved first and last residue. Each record gives: V gene, J gene, CDR3 protein.

V: TRBV18; J: TRBJ2-7; CDR3: ASSRSGTETYEQY
V: TRBV7-9; J: TRBJ2-1; CDR3: ASSSKTSGRRFYNEQF
V: TRBV18; J: TRBJ2-7; CDR3: ASSGTSGSYEQY
V: TRBV7-9; J: TRBJ2-5; CDR3: ASSLDGGETQY
V: TRBV19; J: TRBJ1-2; CDR3: ASSARNSNYGYT
V: TRBV6-5; J: TRBJ2-7; CDR3: ASSYSRTGVYEQY
V: TRBV15; J: TRBJ1-5; CDR3: ATSRLGQGSNQPQH
V: TRBV19; J: TRBJ2-1; CDR3: ASTVLAGSYNEQF
V: TRBV6-5; J: TRBJ2-3; CDR3: ASMIPGTDTQY
V: TRBV11-3; J: TRBJ2-1; CDR3: ASSKGGVGEQF
V: TRBV5-1; J: TRBJ2-7; CDR3: ASSLQGTSYEQY
V: TRBV30; J: -; CDR3: AWSLAGLHYEQY
V: TRBV5-4; J: TRBJ2-1; CDR3: ASGRGQGGNEQF
V: TRBV7-9; J: TRBJ2-1; CDR3: ASSLDGSGNEQF
V: TRBV7-9; J: TRBJ1-2; CDR3: SSSVRVEGYT
V: TRBV28; J: TRBJ1-4; CDR3: ASSGSGTGFGSEKLF
V: TRBV6-1; J: TRBJ1-5; CDR3: ASSERGGGQPQH
V: TRBV28; J: TRBJ1-2; CDR3: ASSLDIPGGYT
V: TRBV30; J: TRBJ2-7; CDR3: AWSGDTQGYFRRYEQY
V: TRBV4-1; J: TRBJ2-7; CDR3: ASSQEGRTGQEQY
V: TRBV6-6; J: TRBJ2-1; CDR3: ASSPHRNYNEQF
V: TRBV5-6; J: TRBJ1-5; CDR3: ASSLGGLGNQPQH
V: TRBV5-1; J: TRBJ2-1; CDR3: ASSWASGRRNEQF
V: TRBV2; J: TRBJ2-5; CDR3: ASSQGETQY
V: TRBV29-1; J: TRBJ1-1; CDR3: SVEVDLNTEAF
V: TRBV10-3; J: TRBJ2-7; CDR3: AISDGRPSYEQY
V: TRBV7-3; J: TRBJ1-3; CDR3: ASSQDRPSGNTIY
V: TRBV19; J: TRBJ2-1; CDR3: ASSIRRPRLAVRNEQF
V: TRBV28; J: TRBJ2-7; CDR3: ASSFSAGAPYEQY
V: TRBV28; J: TRBJ1-5; CDR3: ASSLGGPNQPQH
V: TRBV5-1; J: TRBJ2-7; CDR3: ASSLGAVYEQY
V: TRBV5-4; J: TRBJ2-4; CDR3: ASSLLAGGRGGIQY
V: TRBV10-1; J: TRBJ2-1; CDR3: ASSEFRGREQF
V: TRBV2; J: TRBJ1-4; CDR3: ASSRTGTIEKLF
V: TRBV29-1; J: TRBJ2-3; CDR3: SVVRGDRATDTQY